Below, one T cell receptor (beta chain) is given with its context. Its specificity is not known. The sample originates from a study of T cells expressing NK-cell markers. Study at large: The TCR beta repertoires were obtained from sorted CD3+CD56+NKG2C+, CD3+CD56+NKG2C- and CD3+CD56-NKG2C+ T cells. Findings and limits, study-wide: It remained uncertain whether the expanded NKG2C+ T cell clones were specific for HCMV antigens. These same clonotypes (in several donors) also led the CD3+CD56-NKG2C+ fraction.

TCRdb re-called the 5' RACE reads, yielding one record per CDR3 amino acid sequence without DNA. The sample totals just under 150,000 distinct CDR3 sequences. The CDR3 is 15 residues long. The sequenced sample consisted of blood T cells: a sorted CD56 or NKG2C T cell subset, CD4+ or CD8+ T cells, or bulk PBMC T cells (not recorded which). The sequence was collected from a man aged 18 to 30 in good health. The chain employs TRBV12-3 or TRBV12-4 and TRBJ2-4; the D gene TCRdb calls, TRBD2, cannot be checked with no DNA. The CDR3 region is CASSPARVLENIQYF.